The clone carrying this TCR beta chain was seen only once. Per the germline V gene, CDR1 is SQVTM and CDR2 is ANQGSEA. Trimming pared 7 bases from V and 8 bases from J, leaving 9 bases between. CDR3 length: 11 amino acids. These data come from a study of shared clonotypes between healthy human individuals. The method was immunoSEQ multiplex PCR; TCRdb's version includes in-frame clones alone and lacks a portion of them. Among approximately 2.5 million clones listed, around 90% were seen once. The TCR sequence derives from a man between 18 and 35 years old in good health. This chain links TRBV29-1 with TRBJ1-6; D is uncertain. The sequenced sample was naive CD4+ T cells sorted from blood. Subset indicated: CD45RA+ positively selected. CDR3: CSAGEYSPLHF. The CDR3 nucleotides read TGCAGCGCGGGAGAGTATTCACCCCTCCACTTT.